This T cell receptor (beta chain) is drawn from a study of CD8 T cells in ankylosing spondylitis. General observations from the study: In peripheral blood, disease-linked CD8+ clones occurred at relatively low frequencies. There was a TCR beta motif, made of several highly homologous variants, that appeared characteristic of ankylosing spondylitis blood. The study looked at matched synovial fluid samples from ankylosing spondylitis patients. Disease-linked clones were reported to be significantly enriched there. Earlier authors reported some of these motif variants in reactive arthritis synovial fluid and blood.

MiXCR was run by TCRdb on the 5' RACE reads, yielding one entry per CDR3 protein. The table shows some 250,000 distinct CDR3 sequences, with about 24% occurring only once. Regarding this clonotype: No antigen is known for it.

This CDR3 contains 13 residues. Trimming stripped 2 bases from V and 9 bases from J, with 11 bases between. Germline V CDR1 and CDR2: MNHNS, SASEGT. Sequencing was performed on blood, either unsorted or a sorted T cell fraction (not recorded which). This chain links TRBV6-1 with TRBJ1-5, with D possibly matching TRBD1 (5 bases). This receptor was taken from a male donor with ankylosing spondylitis or in good health (not recorded which). CDR3 in amino acids: CASSESRGTPQHF. CDR3 DNA: TGTGCCAGCAGTGAAAGCAGAGGGACGCCCCAGCATTTT.